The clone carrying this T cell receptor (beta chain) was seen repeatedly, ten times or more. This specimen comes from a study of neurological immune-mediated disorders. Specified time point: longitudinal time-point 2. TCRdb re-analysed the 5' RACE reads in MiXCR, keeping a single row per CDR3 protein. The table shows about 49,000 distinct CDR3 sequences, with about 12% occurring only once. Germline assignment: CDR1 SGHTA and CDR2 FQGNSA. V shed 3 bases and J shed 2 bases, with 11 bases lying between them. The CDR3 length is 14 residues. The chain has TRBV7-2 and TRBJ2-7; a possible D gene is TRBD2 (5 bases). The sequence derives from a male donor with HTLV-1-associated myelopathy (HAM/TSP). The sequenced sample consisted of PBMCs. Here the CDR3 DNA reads TGTGCCAGCAGCTTGGCCGGGAATACCTACGAGCAGTACTTC. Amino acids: CASSLAGNTYEQYF. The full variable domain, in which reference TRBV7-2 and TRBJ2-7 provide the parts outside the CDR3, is GAGVSQSPSNKVTEKGKDVELRCDPISGHTALYWYRQSLGQGLEFLIYFQGNSAPDKSGLPSDRFSAERTGGSVSTLTIQRTQQEDSAVYLCASSLAGNTYEQYFGPGTRLTVT.